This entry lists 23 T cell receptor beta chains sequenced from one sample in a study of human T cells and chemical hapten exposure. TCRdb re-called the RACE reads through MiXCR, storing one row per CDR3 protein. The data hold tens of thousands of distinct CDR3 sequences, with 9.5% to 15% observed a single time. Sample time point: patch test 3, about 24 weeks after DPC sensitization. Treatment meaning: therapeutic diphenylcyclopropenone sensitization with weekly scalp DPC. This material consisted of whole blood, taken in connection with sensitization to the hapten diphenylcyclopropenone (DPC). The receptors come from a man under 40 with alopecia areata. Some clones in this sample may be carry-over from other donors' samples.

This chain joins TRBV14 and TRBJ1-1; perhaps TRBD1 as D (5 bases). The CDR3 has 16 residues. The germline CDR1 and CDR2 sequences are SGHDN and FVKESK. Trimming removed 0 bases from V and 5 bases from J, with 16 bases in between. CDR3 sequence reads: CASSQEDRGLGTEAFF. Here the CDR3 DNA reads TGTGCCAGCAGCCAAGAGGATCGGGGGTTGGGAACTGAAGCTTTCTTT.

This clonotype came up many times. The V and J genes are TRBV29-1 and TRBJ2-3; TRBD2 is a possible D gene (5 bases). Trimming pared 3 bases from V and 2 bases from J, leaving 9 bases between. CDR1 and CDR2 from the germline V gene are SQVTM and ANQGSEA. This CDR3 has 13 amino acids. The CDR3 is CSVDSDNTDTQYF. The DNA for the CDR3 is TGCAGCGTTGATAGCGACAACACAGATACGCAGTATTTT.

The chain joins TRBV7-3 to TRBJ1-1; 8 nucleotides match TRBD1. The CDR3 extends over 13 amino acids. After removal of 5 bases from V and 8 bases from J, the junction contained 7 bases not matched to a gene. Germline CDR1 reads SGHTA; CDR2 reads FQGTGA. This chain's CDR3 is CASSPTGEEEAFF. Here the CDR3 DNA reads TGTGCCAGCAGCCCGACAGGGGAAGAGGAAGCTTTCTTT. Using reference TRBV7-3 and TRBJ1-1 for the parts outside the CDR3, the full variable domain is GAGVSQTPSNKVTEKGKYVELRCDPISGHTALYWYRQSLGQGPEFLIYFQGTGAADDSGLPNDRFFAVRPEGSVSTLKIQRTERGDSAVYLCASSPTGEEEAFFGQGTRLTVV.

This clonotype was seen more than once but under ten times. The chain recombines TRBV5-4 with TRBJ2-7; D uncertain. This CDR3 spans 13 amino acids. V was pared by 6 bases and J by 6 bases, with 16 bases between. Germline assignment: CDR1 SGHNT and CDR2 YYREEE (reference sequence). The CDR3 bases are TGTGCCAGCACATCACCCGCCTCCGGCGAGCAGTACTTC. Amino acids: CASTSPASGEQYF. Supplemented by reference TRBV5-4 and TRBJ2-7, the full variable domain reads ETGVTQSPTHLIKTRGQQVTLRCSSQSGHNTVSWYQQALGQGPQFIFQYYREEENGRGNFPPRFSGLQFPNYSSELNVNALELDDSALYLCASTSPASGEQYFGPGTRLTVT.

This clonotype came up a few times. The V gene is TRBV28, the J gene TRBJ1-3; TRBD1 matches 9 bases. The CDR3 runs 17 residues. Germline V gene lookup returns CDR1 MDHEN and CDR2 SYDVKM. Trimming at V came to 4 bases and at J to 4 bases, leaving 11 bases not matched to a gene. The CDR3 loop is CASSSPIGQGRGNTIYF. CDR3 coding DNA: TGTGCCAGCAGTTCCCCGATCGGACAGGGGCGAGGAAACACCATATATTTT.

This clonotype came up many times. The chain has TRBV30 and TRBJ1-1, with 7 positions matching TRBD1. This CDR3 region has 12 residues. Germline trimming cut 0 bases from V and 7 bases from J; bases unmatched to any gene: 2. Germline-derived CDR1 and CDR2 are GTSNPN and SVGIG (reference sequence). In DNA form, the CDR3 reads TGTGCCTGGAGTGTACAGGGGTTTGAAGCTTTCTTT. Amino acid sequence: CAWSVQGFEAFF.

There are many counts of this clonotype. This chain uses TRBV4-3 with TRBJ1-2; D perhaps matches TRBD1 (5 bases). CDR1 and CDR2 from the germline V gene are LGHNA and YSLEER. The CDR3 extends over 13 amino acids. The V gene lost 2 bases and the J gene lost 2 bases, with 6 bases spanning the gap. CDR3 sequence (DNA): TGCGCCAGCAGCCAAAGGGGCAACTATGGCTACACCTTC. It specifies CASSQRGNYGYTF.

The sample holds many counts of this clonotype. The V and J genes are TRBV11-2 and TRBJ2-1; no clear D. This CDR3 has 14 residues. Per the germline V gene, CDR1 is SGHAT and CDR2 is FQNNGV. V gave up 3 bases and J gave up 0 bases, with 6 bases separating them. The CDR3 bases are TGTGCCAGCAGCTTTACGGACTCCTACAATGAGCAGTTCTTC. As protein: CASSFTDSYNEQFF.

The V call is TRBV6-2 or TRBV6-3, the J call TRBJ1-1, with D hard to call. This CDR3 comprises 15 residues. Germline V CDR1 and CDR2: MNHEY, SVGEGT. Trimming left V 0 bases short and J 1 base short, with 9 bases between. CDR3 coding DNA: TGTGCCAGCAGTTACTCCCGACCCAGGAACACTGAAGCTTTCTTT. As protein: CASSYSRPRNTEAFF.

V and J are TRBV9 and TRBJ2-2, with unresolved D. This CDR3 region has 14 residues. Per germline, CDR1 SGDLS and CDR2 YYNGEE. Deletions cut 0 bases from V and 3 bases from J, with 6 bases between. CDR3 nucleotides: TGTGCCAGCAGCGTAGGGACCTACACCGGGGAGCTGTTTTTT. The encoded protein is CASSVGTYTGELFF.

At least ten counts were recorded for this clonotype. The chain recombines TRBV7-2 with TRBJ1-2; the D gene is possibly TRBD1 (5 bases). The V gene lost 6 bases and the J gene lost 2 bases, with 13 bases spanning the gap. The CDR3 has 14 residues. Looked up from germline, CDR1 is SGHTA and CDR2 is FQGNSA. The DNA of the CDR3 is TGTGCCAGCAGTTTGGGGCCCCAGAACTATGGCTACACCTTC. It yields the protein CASSLGPQNYGYTF.

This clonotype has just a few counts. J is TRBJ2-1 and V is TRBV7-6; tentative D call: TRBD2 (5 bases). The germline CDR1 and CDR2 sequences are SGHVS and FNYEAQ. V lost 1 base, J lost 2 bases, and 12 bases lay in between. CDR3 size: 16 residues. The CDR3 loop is CASSLGAATTYNEQFF. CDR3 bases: TGTGCCAGCAGCTTAGGGGCAGCGACTACCTACAATGAGCAGTTCTTC.

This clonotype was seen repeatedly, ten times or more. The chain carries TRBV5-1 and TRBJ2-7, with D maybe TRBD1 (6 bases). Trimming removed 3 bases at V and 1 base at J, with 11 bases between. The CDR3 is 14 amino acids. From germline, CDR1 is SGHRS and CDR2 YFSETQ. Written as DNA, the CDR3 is TGCGCCAGCAGCTCCACTCAGGGGTCCTACGAGCAGTACTTC. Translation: CASSSTQGSYEQYF.

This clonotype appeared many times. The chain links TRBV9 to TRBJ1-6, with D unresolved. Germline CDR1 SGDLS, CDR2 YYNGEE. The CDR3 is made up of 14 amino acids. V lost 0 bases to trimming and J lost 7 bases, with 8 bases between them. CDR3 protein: CASSVDPGNSPLHF. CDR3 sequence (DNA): TGTGCCAGCAGCGTAGACCCAGGAAATTCACCCCTCCACTTT. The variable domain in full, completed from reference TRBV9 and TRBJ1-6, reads DSGVTQTPKHLITATGQRVTLRCSPRSGDLSVYWYQQSLDQGLQFLIQYYNGEERAKGNILERFSAQQFPDLHSELNLSSLELGDSALYFCASSVDPGNSPLHFGNGTRLTVT.

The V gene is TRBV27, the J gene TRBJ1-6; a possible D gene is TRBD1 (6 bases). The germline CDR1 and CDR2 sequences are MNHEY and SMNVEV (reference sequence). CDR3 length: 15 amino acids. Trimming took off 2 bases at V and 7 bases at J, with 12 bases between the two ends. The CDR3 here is CASSLEGEGNSPLHF. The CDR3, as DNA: TGTGCCAGCAGTTTAGAGGGGGAAGGGAATTCACCCCTCCACTTT.

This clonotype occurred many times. The CDR3 DNA sequence: TGTGCCAGCAGCGTGCTGACTAGGGGGGCAGATACGCAGTATTTT. It is translated as CASSVLTRGADTQYF. V and J are TRBV9 and TRBJ2-3; tentatively, D is TRBD1 or TRBD2 (6 bases each). CDR1 is SGDLS and CDR2 is YYNGEE in the germline V gene. The CDR3 has 15 amino acids. Deletions cut 2 bases from V and 4 bases from J, with 14 bases between.

This CDR3 is CASRDSRGETQYF. CDR3 in DNA: TGTGCCAGCAGAGACAGTCGAGGGGAGACCCAGTACTTC. The chain uses TRBV27 and TRBJ2-5; the D gene could be TRBD1 or TRBD2 (5 bases each). V gave up 6 bases and J gave up 5 bases, with 13 bases separating them. Germline V CDR1 and CDR2: MNHEY, SMNVEV (reference sequence). This CDR3 contains 13 residues.

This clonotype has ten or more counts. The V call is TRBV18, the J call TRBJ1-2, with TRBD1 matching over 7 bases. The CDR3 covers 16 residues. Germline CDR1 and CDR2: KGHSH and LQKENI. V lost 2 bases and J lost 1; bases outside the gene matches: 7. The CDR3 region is CASSPGGDRSNYGYTF. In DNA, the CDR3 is TGTGCCAGCTCACCAGGCGGGGACAGAAGTAACTATGGCTACACCTTC.

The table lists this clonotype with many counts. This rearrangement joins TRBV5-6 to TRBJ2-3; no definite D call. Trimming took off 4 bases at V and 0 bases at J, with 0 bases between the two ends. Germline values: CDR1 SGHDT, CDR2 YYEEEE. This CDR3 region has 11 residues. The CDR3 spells CASSSTDTQYF. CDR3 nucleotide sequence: TGTGCCAGCAGCAGCACAGATACGCAGTATTTT.

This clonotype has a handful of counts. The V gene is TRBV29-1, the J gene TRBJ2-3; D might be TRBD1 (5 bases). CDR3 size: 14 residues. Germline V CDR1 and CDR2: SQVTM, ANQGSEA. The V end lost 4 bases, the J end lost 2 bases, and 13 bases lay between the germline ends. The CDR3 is CSVGQGMATDTQYF. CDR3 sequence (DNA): TGCAGCGTTGGTCAGGGTATGGCCACAGATACGCAGTATTTT.

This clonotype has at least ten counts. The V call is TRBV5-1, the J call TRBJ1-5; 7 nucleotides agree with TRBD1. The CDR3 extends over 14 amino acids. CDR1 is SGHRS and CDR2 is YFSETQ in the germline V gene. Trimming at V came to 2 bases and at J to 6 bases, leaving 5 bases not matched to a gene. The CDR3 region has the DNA TGCGCCAGCAGCTTAGAACAGGGGAGTCAGCCCCAGCATTTT. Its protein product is CASSLEQGSQPQHF.

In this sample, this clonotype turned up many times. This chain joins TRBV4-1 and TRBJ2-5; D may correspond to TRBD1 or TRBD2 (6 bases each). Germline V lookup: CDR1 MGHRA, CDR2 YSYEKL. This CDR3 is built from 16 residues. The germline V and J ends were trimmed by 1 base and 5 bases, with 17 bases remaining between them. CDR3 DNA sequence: TGCGCCAGCAGCCAAGGGCAGGGGAGGTTGGGGGAGACCCAGTACTTC. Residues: CASSQGQGRLGETQYF.

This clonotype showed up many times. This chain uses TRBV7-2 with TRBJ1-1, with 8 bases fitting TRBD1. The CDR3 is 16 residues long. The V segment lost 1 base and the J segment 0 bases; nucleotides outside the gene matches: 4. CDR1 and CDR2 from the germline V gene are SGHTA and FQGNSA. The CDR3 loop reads CASSLDSGGLNTEAFF. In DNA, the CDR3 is TGTGCCAGCAGCTTAGACTCAGGGGGCTTGAACACTGAAGCTTTCTTT. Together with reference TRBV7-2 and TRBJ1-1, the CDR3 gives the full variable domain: GAGVSQSPSNKVTEKGKDVELRCDPISGHTALYWYRQSLGQGLEFLIYFQGNSAPDKSGLPSDRFSAERTGGSVSTLTIQRTQQEDSAVYLCASSLDSGGLNTEAFFGQGTRLTVV.